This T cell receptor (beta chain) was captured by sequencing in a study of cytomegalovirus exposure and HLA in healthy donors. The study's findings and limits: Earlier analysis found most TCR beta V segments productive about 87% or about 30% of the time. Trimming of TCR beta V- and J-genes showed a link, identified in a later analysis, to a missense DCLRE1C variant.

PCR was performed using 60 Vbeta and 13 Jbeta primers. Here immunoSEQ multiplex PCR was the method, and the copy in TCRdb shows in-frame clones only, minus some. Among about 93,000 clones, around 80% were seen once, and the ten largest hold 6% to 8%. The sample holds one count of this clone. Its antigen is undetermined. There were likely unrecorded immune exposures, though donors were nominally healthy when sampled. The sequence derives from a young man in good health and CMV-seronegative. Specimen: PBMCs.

DNA of the CDR3: TGCGCCAGCAGCTTGGGGCTAGCCCGCAATGAGCAGTTCTTC. Residues: CASSLGLARNEQFF. The chain recombines TRBV5-1 with TRBJ2-1; D is perhaps TRBD2 (5 bases). This CDR3 has 14 amino acids. Trimming cost V 0 bases and J 6 bases, with 10 bases left between them. Germline V gene data show CDR1 as SGHRS and CDR2 as YFSETQ.